This TCR beta chain derives from a study of blood T cell repertoires in COVID-19. Across the study: Sites in the United States, Italy and Spain provided acute and convalescent COVID-19 samples. The analysed material was cDNA or gDNA that came from T cells, B-cell-depleted T cells, or PBMCs.

Sequencing was performed with immunoSEQ multiplex PCR; in TCRdb, only in-frame clones are kept and a portion is missing. Among about 46,000 clones listed, about 83% were seen once. This CDR3 is 16 amino acids long. V lost 3 bases, J lost 3 bases, and 5 bases stayed unmatched. Per germline, CDR1 PRHDT and CDR2 FYEKMQ (reference sequence). The sequence derives from an elderly woman with acute or convalescent COVID-19. Sequencing was done on a sample of peripheral blood. The J gene is TRBJ2-3, the V gene TRBV13; 11 positions match TRBD2. CDR3 in DNA: TGTGCCAGCAGCTTCTCTAGCGGGGGGAGAACAGATACGCAGTATTTT. Translating gives CASSFSSGGRTDTQYF.